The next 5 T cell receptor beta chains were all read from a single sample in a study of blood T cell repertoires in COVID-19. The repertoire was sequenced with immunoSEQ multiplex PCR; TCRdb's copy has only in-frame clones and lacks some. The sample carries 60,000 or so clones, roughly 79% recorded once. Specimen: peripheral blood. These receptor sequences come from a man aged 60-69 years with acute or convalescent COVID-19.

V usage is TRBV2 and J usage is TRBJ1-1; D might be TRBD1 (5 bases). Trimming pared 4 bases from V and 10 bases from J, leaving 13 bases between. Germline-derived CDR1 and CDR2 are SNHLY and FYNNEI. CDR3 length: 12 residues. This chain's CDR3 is CASSGSGGRAFF. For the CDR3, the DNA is TGTGCCAGCAGTGGATCCGGGGGGAGAGCTTTCTTT.

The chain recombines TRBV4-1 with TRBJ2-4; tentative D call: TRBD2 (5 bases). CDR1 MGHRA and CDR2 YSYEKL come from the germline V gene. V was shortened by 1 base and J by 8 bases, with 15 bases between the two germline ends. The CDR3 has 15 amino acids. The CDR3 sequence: CASSQVVREPYIQYF. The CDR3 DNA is TGCGCCAGCAGCCAAGTCGTGAGGGAACCGTACATTCAGTACTTC.

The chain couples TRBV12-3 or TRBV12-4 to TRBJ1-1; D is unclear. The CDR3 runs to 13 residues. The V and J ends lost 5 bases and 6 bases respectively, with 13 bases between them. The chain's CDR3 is CASSPRPLAEAFF. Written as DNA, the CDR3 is TGTGCCAGCAGTCCCCGCCCACTCGCTGAAGCTTTCTTT.

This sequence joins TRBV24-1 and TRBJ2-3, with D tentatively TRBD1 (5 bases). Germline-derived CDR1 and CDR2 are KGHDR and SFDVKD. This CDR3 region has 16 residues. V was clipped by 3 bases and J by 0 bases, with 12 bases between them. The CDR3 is CATSDPRVLSTDTQYF. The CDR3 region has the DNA TGTGCCACCAGTGATCCCAGGGTCCTTAGCACAGATACGCAGTATTTT.

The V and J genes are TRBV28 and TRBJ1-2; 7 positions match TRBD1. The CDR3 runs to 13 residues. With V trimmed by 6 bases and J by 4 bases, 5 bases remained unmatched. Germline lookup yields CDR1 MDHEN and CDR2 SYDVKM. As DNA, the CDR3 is TGTGCCAGCAGGCCCGACAGGGTCTATGGCTACACCTTC. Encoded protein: CASRPDRVYGYTF.